The present T cell receptor (beta chain) was sequenced within a study of cytomegalovirus exposure and HLA in healthy donors. This CDR3 has 14 amino acids. Researchers ran the PCR with 60 Vbeta and 13 Jbeta primers. The data were produced by immunoSEQ multiplex PCR, yet TCRdb's version contains in-frame clones alone and is incomplete. The sample lists about 180,000 clones, 80% to 85% occurring once. The clonotype was recovered from a boy aged 2-15 years in good health and CMV-seronegative. What was sequenced was PBMCs. The chain combines TRBV21-1 with TRBJ2-7; the D call in the table, TRBD2, was not verified against the DNA. TRBV21-1 has pseudogene status. CDR3 amino acids: CASTPGGPGGEQYV. CDR3 sequence (DNA): TGTGCCAGCACCCCGGGAGGGCCCGGGGGCGAGCAGTACGTC.